One T cell receptor beta chain is described in this entry. These data belong to a study of T cells in localized non-small cell lung cancer. The V end was cut by 5 bases, the J end by 5 bases, with 21 bases between. The CDR3 is 17 residues long. Germline V CDR1 and CDR2: SNHLY, FYNNEI. Profiling relied on immunoSEQ multiplex PCR, and the TCRdb table lists in-frame clones only, not all of them. The data show tens of thousands of clones, around 94% seen once. Material: peripheral blood, obtained before any cancer treatment. The TCR originated in a woman aged 40-75 years with stage I lung adenocarcinoma. V gene TRBV2 combines with J gene TRBJ2-2; D ambiguous. The CDR3 protein is CASSYYLSVSFTGELFF. For the CDR3, the DNA is TGTGCCAGCAGTTATTACCTGAGCGTCAGTTTTACCGGGGAGCTGTTTTTT. The full variable domain, with the rest looked up from reference TRBV2 and TRBJ2-2, is EPEVTQTPSHQVTQMGQEVILRCVPISNHLYFYWYRQILGQKVEFLVSFYNNEISEKSEIFDDQFSVERPDGSNFTLKIRSTKLEDSAMYFCASSYYLSVSFTGELFFGEGSRLTVL.